This TCR beta chain is drawn from a study of beta chain features in type 1 diabetes. As regards this clone: Its matching antigen is unknown.

CDR1 is MNHEY, CDR2 SMNVEV, per germline (reference sequence). This CDR3 contains 16 residues. V dropped 5 bases and J dropped 4; count of bases not matched to a gene: 13. Since all of the isolated RNA was reverse transcribed, expressed TCRB transcripts were what got sequenced. Deep immunoSEQ sequencing covered naive, central memory and regulatory T cell samples. This table comes from immunoSEQ multiplex PCR, and its TCRdb copy is limited to in-frame clones, with some not included. The profile shows 350,000 to 400,000 clones, roughly 16% of them singletons. Study observations and caveats: Within each of all four CD4+ subsets, Type 1 diabetes patients had TCRB CDR3s that were moderately but significantly shorter. Researchers reported that naive, central memory and Treg TCRB repertoires appeared more similar in patients than in healthy donors.

The origin of this receptor is a woman younger than 35 in good health. The sample taken for sequencing was naive CD4+ T cells from blood. The rearrangement joins TRBV27 to TRBJ1-1; 7 positions match TRBD1. The CDR3: CASSPLPYRGGTEAFF. The DNA of the CDR3 is TGTGCCAGCAGTCCTCTGCCCTACAGGGGAGGCACTGAAGCTTTCTTT.